The 28 T cell receptor beta chains in this list originate from one sample, sequenced in a study of blood T cells in healthy people across ages. Primed by a sample-barcoded 5' primer and a J-beta primer mix, a second PCR proceeded for 7 to 11 cycles. TCRdb reprocessed the 5' RACE reads via MiXCR and lists one record per CDR3 protein. The sample has approximately 360,000 distinct CDR3 sequences, approximately 47% seen once. The sample comprised blood. Source of these receptors: a man in his fifties or sixties in good health.

The chain employs TRBV6-6 and TRBJ1-4; 12 bases map to TRBD1. V was pared by 5 bases and J by 8 bases, with 9 bases of the junction left unmatched. Germline assignment: CDR1 MNHNY and CDR2 SVGAGI (reference sequence). The CDR3 has 16 amino acids. CDR3 sequence reads: CASSTGTGGLEEKLFF. In nucleotides, the CDR3 is TGTGCCAGCAGTACAGGGACAGGGGGCTTGGAGGAAAAACTGTTTTTT.

This clonotype has a handful of counts. V and J are TRBV29-1 and TRBJ2-4; 11 nucleotides line up with TRBD2. The CDR3 spans 14 residues. J was trimmed by 13 bases and V by 4 bases; bases with no gene match: 12. CDR1 is SQVTM and CDR2 is ANQGSEA in the germline V gene. CDR3 residues: CSVGSSGRVAEQYF. CDR3 in DNA: TGCAGCGTTGGGAGTAGCGGGAGGGTAGCGGAGCAGTACTTC.

CDR3: CSARDSRGGSYNEQFF. Written as DNA, the CDR3 is TGCAGTGCTAGAGATTCTCGGGGAGGATCCTACAATGAGCAGTTCTTC. The V call is TRBV20-1, the J call TRBJ2-1, with D tentatively TRBD2 (6 bases). CDR1 is DFQATT and CDR2 is SNEGSKA in the germline V gene (reference sequence). The CDR3 runs to 16 residues. V was clipped by 0 bases and J by 1 base, with 13 bases between them.

J is TRBJ2-1 and V is TRBV12-3 or TRBV12-4; 8 bases fit TRBD2. Trimming took 5 bases from V and 5 from J; bases not matched to a gene: 8. The CDR3 totals 15 residues. The DNA for the CDR3 is TGTGCCAGCAGTCCCCGGGGGGGCGCGGACAATGAGCAGTTCTTC. Its translation is CASSPRGGADNEQFF.

This clonotype occurred a few times. V is TRBV3-1 and J is TRBJ1-2; the D gene is possibly TRBD1 (6 bases). Trimming stripped 1 base from V and 4 bases from J, with 16 bases between. The germline V gene encodes CDR1 LGHDT and CDR2 YNNKEL (reference sequence). The CDR3 is 16 residues long. The CDR3 is CASSQVQGGGGYGYTF. The CDR3 region has the DNA TGTGCCAGCAGCCAAGTACAGGGAGGCGGAGGCTATGGCTACACCTTC.

This chain joins TRBV29-1 and TRBJ1-2, with 7 bases fitting TRBD1. Trimming removed 7 bases from V and 2 bases from J; junction bases left unmatched: 7. Germline CDR1 reads SQVTM; CDR2 reads ANQGSEA. This CDR3 comprises 13 residues. DNA for the CDR3: TGCAGCGCCAGGGACAGTTCGAACTATGGCTACACCTTC. It is translated as CSARDSSNYGYTF.

This clonotype was counted a few times. V gene TRBV15 combines with J gene TRBJ1-6, with a weak D call TRBD1 (6 bases). Germline V gene sequence: CDR1 LNHNV, CDR2 YYDKDF (reference sequence). Deletions cut 5 bases from V and 8 bases from J, with 13 bases between. The CDR3 is made up of 14 amino acids. The CDR3 here is CATSPTGLDSPLHF. The CDR3 DNA is TGTGCCACCAGCCCTACAGGGTTGGATTCACCCCTCCACTTT.

There are a few counts of this clonotype. The chain combines TRBV5-1 with TRBJ2-1, with TRBD2 as a possible D gene (7 bases). The CDR3 covers 17 residues. Germline V gene data show CDR1 as SGHRS and CDR2 as YFSETQ. V was trimmed by 4 bases and J by 7 bases, leaving 24 bases between them. The CDR3 is CASSRGGGTPYGNEQFF. In DNA form, the CDR3 reads TGCGCCAGCAGCCGGGGAGGGGGGACCCCGTATGGGAATGAGCAGTTCTTC.

V and J are TRBV20-1 and TRBJ2-7; 11 bases are a match to TRBD2. The V gene end was trimmed by 6 bases and the J gene end by 2 bases; junction bases not matched to a gene: 9. CDR1 is DFQATT, CDR2 SNEGSKA, per germline (reference sequence). The CDR3 has 15 residues. In DNA form, the CDR3 reads TGCAGTGCCTTTAATAGCGGGGGGGAGCCCTACGAGCAGTACTTC. Translation: CSAFNSGGEPYEQYF.

This chain links TRBV3-1 with TRBJ2-3; possibly TRBD1 or TRBD2 for D (5 bases each). The CDR3 length is 15 residues. Trimming removed 4 bases from V and 0 bases from J, with 11 bases in between. Germline V CDR1 and CDR2: LGHDT, YNNKEL (reference sequence). This CDR3 is CASSPTRTSTDTQYF. The CDR3 DNA follows: TGTGCCAGCAGCCCTACTAGGACAAGCACAGATACGCAGTATTTT.

The J gene is TRBJ1-1, the V gene TRBV25-1; 8 positions agree with TRBD1. Germline values: CDR1 MGHDK, CDR2 SYGVNS. V shed 4 bases, J shed 1 base, and the junction held 11 bases outside the gene matches. This CDR3 is built from 17 residues. CDR3 in amino acids: CASSAWQGAGGNTEAFF. The CDR3 DNA reads as TGTGCCAGCAGTGCGTGGCAGGGGGCGGGTGGGAACACTGAAGCTTTCTTT. Based on the CDR3 plus reference TRBV25-1 and TRBJ1-1, the full variable domain is EADIYQTPRYLVIGTGKKITLECSQTMGHDKMYWYQQDPGMELHLIHYSYGVNSTEKGDLSSESTVSRIRTEHFPLTLESARPSHTSQYLCASSAWQGAGGNTEAFFGQGTRLTVV.

The chain has TRBV6-2 or TRBV6-3 and TRBJ2-1, with 8 bases that match TRBD2. The tail of the sequence fits TRBJ2-7 better, so the J call may be wrong. Germline V CDR1 and CDR2: MNHEY, SVGEGT. The CDR3 is 17 amino acids. This CDR3 is CASSTGLARSSYNEQYF. DNA for the CDR3: TGTGCCAGCAGTACCGGACTAGCCAGGAGCTCCTACAATGAGCAGTACTTC.

There are many counts of this clonotype. Here the CDR3 reads CASSLGAGGRTGELFF. The CDR3 nucleotides read TGTGCCAGCAGTTTAGGCGCGGGGGGCCGCACCGGGGAGCTGTTTTTT. The chain uses TRBV12-3 or TRBV12-4 and TRBJ2-2, with 8 positions matching TRBD2. This CDR3 has 16 residues. Trimming took 1 base from V and 4 from J; bases not matched to a gene: 5.

J is TRBJ2-1 and V is TRBV30, with D possibly called TRBD1 or TRBD2 (5 bases each). The V end lost 3 bases, the J end lost 8 bases, and 20 bases lay between the germline ends. Germline CDR1 is GTSNPN and CDR2 is SVGIG (reference sequence). The length of the CDR3 is 15 residues. The CDR3 loop is CAWSKAVLRGDEQFF. The CDR3 DNA follows: TGTGCCTGGAGCAAAGCGGTCCTAAGAGGGGATGAGCAGTTCTTC.

This clonotype came up a few times. The genes are TRBV5-1 and TRBJ2-7; 14 bases line up with TRBD2. CDR3 length: 15 residues. The germline CDR1 and CDR2 sequences are SGHRS and YFSETQ. V was pared by 4 bases and J by 3 bases, with 3 bases of the junction left unmatched. CDR3 DNA: TGCGCCAGCAGCACGGGACTAGCGGGGGTCTACGAGCAGTACTTC. Protein: CASSTGLAGVYEQYF.

The genes are TRBV14 and TRBJ2-5, with 7 bases aligning to TRBD1. J lost 2 bases, V lost 5 bases, and 5 bases had no gene match. CDR1 SGHDN and CDR2 FVKESK come from the germline V gene. There are 14 residues in the CDR3. The CDR3: CASSKGQRQETQYF. The CDR3 coding sequence is TGTGCCAGCAGCAAGGGACAGAGACAAGAGACCCAGTACTTC.

This clonotype was observed a single time. The chain links TRBV12-3 or TRBV12-4 to TRBJ2-5, with D perhaps TRBD2 (5 bases). This CDR3 spans 14 amino acids. V was clipped by 2 bases and J by 1 base, with 8 bases between them. The CDR3 loop is CASSLNEGQETQYF. The DNA for the CDR3 is TGTGCCAGCAGTTTAAACGAGGGCCAAGAGACCCAGTACTTC.

About this clonotype: This may be a read error: a much more frequent sequence differs by one nucleotide. No conserved phenylalanine or tryptophan is present at the end of the CDR3, so a read error is the likely explanation. The chain uses TRBV4-2 and TRBJ2-3, with 7 bases identical to TRBD2. This CDR3 is 14 amino acids long. V shed 4 bases and J 2 bases; nucleotides not matched to a gene: 3. Germline assignment: CDR1 LGHNA and CDR2 YNFKEQ. The CDR3 nucleotides are TGTGCCAGCAGCCTGACTAGCCTCACAGATACGCAGTATTCT. This gives the protein CASSLTSLTDTQYS.

The genes are TRBV6-2 or TRBV6-3 and TRBJ2-5, with D tentatively TRBD1 (5 bases). The CDR3 loop spans 12 amino acids. Trimming removed 11 bases from V and 4 bases from J, with 14 bases in between. Germline lookup yields CDR1 MNHEY and CDR2 SVGEGT. The DNA for the CDR3 is TGTGCCGTCCAGGGATTCGGAGAGACCCAGTACTTC. Protein: CAVQGFGETQYF.

In its sample, this clonotype was seen many times. A read error is possible here, since a much larger clone lies one base away. J is TRBJ1-1 and V is TRBV7-3; no firm D call. Germline V CDR1 and CDR2: SGHTA, FQGTGA. The CDR3 is 13 residues long. Trimming left V 5 bases short and J 1 base short, with 8 bases between. In DNA form, the CDR3 reads TGTGCCAGCAGCGTATGGCAGAACACTGAAGCTTTCTTT. It specifies CASSVWQNTEAFF.

About this clonotype itself: Possible read error: a much larger clone is one base away. The rearrangement links TRBV7-3 to TRBJ2-3; TRBD1 is a possible D gene (7 bases). CDR1 is SGHTA, CDR2 FQGTGA, per germline. V was trimmed by 5 bases and J by 2 bases, leaving 11 bases between them. CDR3 length equals 14 residues. In DNA form, the CDR3 reads TGTGCCAGCAGCGCGGGACAGAACACAGATACGCAGTATTTT. The encoded protein is CASSAGQNTDTQYF.

This chain links TRBV20-1 with TRBJ2-7; weak D call: TRBD2 (7 bases). The CDR3 has 14 residues. Trimming stripped 0 bases from V and 6 bases from J, with 15 bases between. Germline assignment: CDR1 DFQATT and CDR2 SNEGSKA (reference sequence). CDR3 in amino acids: CSAREAGADPEQYF. In DNA form, the CDR3 reads TGCAGTGCTAGAGAGGCGGGGGCGGACCCCGAGCAGTACTTC.

This clonotype was seen many times. The rearrangement joins TRBV10-3 to TRBJ1-1; perhaps TRBD1 as D (6 bases). The CDR3 runs to 14 residues. Germline V gene lookup returns CDR1 ENHRY and CDR2 SYGVKD. The V gene lost 7 bases and the J gene lost 5 bases, with 17 bases spanning the gap. DNA of the CDR3: TGTGCCATCAAGGATTCGGGGGGCGGAACTGAAGCTTTCTTT. Protein product: CAIKDSGGGTEAFF.

V gene TRBV10-3 combines with J gene TRBJ2-1; D is ambiguous. The V end was cut by 5 bases, the J end by 7 bases, with 15 bases between. This CDR3 contains 14 residues. Germline values: CDR1 ENHRY, CDR2 SYGVKD. CDR3 in amino acids: CAISNFSSPNEQFF. CDR3 sequence (DNA): TGTGCCATCAGTAATTTTTCGAGTCCAAATGAGCAGTTCTTC.

This chain joins TRBV20-1 and TRBJ2-1, with D maybe TRBD1 (5 bases). Germline V gene sequence: CDR1 DFQATT, CDR2 SNEGSKA (reference sequence). This CDR3 is 10 amino acids long. Trimming cost V 5 bases and J 12 bases, with 11 bases left between them. The CDR3 DNA reads TGCAGTGCTGTTAGTCAGGGGCAGTTCTTC. Translation gives CSAVSQGQFF.

There are a few counts of this clonotype. CDR3 sequence reads: CAISPNGKETQYF. For the CDR3, the DNA is TGTGCCATCAGTCCGAACGGAAAAGAGACCCAGTACTTC. The chain couples TRBV10-3 to TRBJ2-5, with unresolved D. Germline values: CDR1 ENHRY, CDR2 SYGVKD. The CDR3 runs to 13 residues. Trimming took off 5 bases at V and 3 bases at J, with 10 bases between the two ends.

A word on this clonotype: A read error may be the cause here, since a much bigger clone is one base away. The CDR3 loop reads CASSFDNRDQTQFF. The CDR3 region has the DNA TGTGCCAGCAGTTTTGATAACAGGGATCAGACCCAGTTCTTC. V gene TRBV28 combines with J gene TRBJ2-1, with D perhaps TRBD1 (6 bases). CDR1 is MDHEN, CDR2 SYDVKM, per germline. The ends were cut back, 3 bases at V and 13 bases at J, with 19 bases in the middle. The CDR3 totals 14 residues.

This chain links TRBV5-1 with TRBJ2-3; 9 bases are a match to TRBD1. CDR1 and CDR2 from the germline V gene are SGHRS and YFSETQ. The CDR3 loop spans 16 amino acids. After removal of 0 bases from V and 4 bases from J, the junction contained 6 bases not matched to a gene. For the CDR3, the DNA is TGCGCCAGCAGCTTGGCCGGGACAGGGTTGGCAGATACGCAGTATTTT. Residues: CASSLAGTGLADTQYF.